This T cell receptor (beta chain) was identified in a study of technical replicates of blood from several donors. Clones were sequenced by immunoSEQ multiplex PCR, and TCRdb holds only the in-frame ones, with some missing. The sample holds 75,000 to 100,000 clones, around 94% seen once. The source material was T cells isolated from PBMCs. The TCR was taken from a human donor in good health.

Here the CDR3 reads CASSPRTGVTGGELFF. In DNA form, the CDR3 reads TGTGCCAGCAGCCCAAGGACAGGGGTAACGGGCGGGGAGCTGTTTTTT. The chain carries TRBV7-2 and TRBJ2-2, with 9 bases identical to TRBD1. Germline V gene sequence: CDR1 SGHTA, CDR2 FQGNSA. Trimming at V came to 5 bases and at J to 7 bases, leaving 11 bases not matched to a gene. The CDR3 runs to 16 residues.